A single sample gave rise to the 27 T cell receptor beta chains below, sequenced in a study of Graves' ophthalmopathy and Graves' hyperthyroidism (dated by TCRdb to the late 2010s). Reads for this sample came from an Illumina HiSeq 2000. For repertoire sequencing, the TCR beta CDR3 regions were amplified from RNA transcripts. The first round was an RT-PCR using HTBI primers with the Qiagen OneStep RT-PCR kit, and this first round was followed by a second-round multiplex PCR, then size selection and purification. TCRdb reran the public reads through fastp at Q25 and MiXCR, keeping productive beta chains. Each record represents a unique CDR3 protein, reported with the most common genes and DNA among its rows. Counted in this sample were about 620,000 distinct CDR3 sequences; 22% of them appeared once. Around 6.5% of the sample is taken by the ten largest. The sample taken for sequencing was peripheral blood. These receptors originate from a woman aged 18 to 35 with stable Graves' hyperthyroidism. Some clones in this sample may be carry-over from other donors' samples. Donor details come from another sample of the same person, matched by shared clones.

In its sample, this clonotype was seen many times. The V gene is TRBV15, the J gene TRBJ1-1; 7 nucleotides agree with TRBD1. Germline V gene sequence: CDR1 LNHNV, CDR2 YYDKDF (reference sequence). This CDR3 has 14 amino acids. J gave up 4 bases and V 1 base, and 3 bases lay outside the gene matches. The CDR3 loop is CATSRADRATEAFF. The CDR3 bases are TGTGCCACCAGCAGAGCCGACAGGGCCACTGAAGCTTTCTTT. Complete variable domain (other parts from reference TRBV15 and TRBJ1-1): DAMVIQNPRYQVTQFGKPVTLSCSQTLNHNVMYWYQQKSSQAPKLLFHYYDKDFNNEADTPDNFQSRRPNTSFCFLDIRSPGLGDTAMYLCATSRADRATEAFFGQGTRLTVV.

This clonotype was seen at least ten times. J is TRBJ1-2 and V is TRBV6-5; D is ambiguous. The CDR3 spans 16 residues. Germline V gene data show CDR1 as MNHEY and CDR2 as SVGAGI. V was pared by 4 bases and J by 4 bases, with 19 bases between. The chain's CDR3 is CASSFSVLFGRYGYTF. As DNA, the CDR3 is TGTGCCAGCAGTTTCTCTGTCCTGTTTGGCCGCTATGGCTACACCTTC.

At least ten counts were recorded for this clonotype. Germline and junction disagree at one end, which may indicate a read error. The V gene is TRBV7-3, the J gene TRBJ2-4, with 9 positions matching TRBD1. This CDR3 contains 15 residues. Germline V gene lookup returns CDR1 SGHTA and CDR2 FQGTGA. In DNA, the CDR3 is TGTGCCAGCAGCCAAGTGGGGACAGGGAAGAACATTAAGTACTTC. It yields the protein CASSQVGTGKNIKYF.

This clonotype was seen repeatedly, ten times or more. The rearrangement joins TRBV20-1 to TRBJ2-2; tentative D call: TRBD2 (5 bases). Germline V gene sequence: CDR1 DFQATT, CDR2 SNEGSKA (reference sequence). The length of the CDR3 is 11 residues. The CDR3 DNA follows: TGCAGCGGGGAACGGACCGGGGAGCTGTTTTTT. Translated: CSGERTGELFF.

This rearrangement joins TRBV29-1 to TRBJ2-7; D may be TRBD1 (5 bases). The germline V gene has CDR1 SQVTM and CDR2 ANQGSEA. The CDR3 consists of 14 residues. The germline V and J ends were trimmed by 6 bases and 0 bases, with 15 bases remaining between them. CDR3 nucleotides: TGCAGCGTCGTCTCTCCAGGACACTCCTACGAGCAGTACTTC. Translated: CSVVSPGHSYEQYF.

This clonotype was seen ten or more times. The rearrangement uses TRBV7-8 and TRBJ2-7, with D unresolved. The germline gives CDR1 SGHVS, CDR2 FQNEAQ. The germline V and J ends were trimmed by 0 bases and 5 bases, with 5 bases remaining between them. CDR3 size: 12 residues. CDR3 sequence: CASSLARHEQYF. DNA for the CDR3: TGTGCCAGCAGCTTAGCGAGGCACGAGCAGTACTTC.

This clonotype came up many times. The rearrangement uses TRBV10-3 and TRBJ1-1; 7 bases match TRBD1. Per germline, CDR1 ENHRY and CDR2 SYGVKD. V lost 2 bases to trimming and J lost 2 bases; unmatched junction nucleotides: 5. The CDR3 runs to 15 residues. The CDR3 nucleotides read TGTGCCATCAGTGAGGGAGGGACAGCAAACACTGAAGCTTTCTTT. Protein product: CAISEGGTANTEAFF.

This clonotype was observed at least ten times. The gene calls are TRBV9 and TRBJ2-7, with D unresolved. Trimming removed 0 bases from V and 7 bases from J, with 14 bases in between. Germline assignment: CDR1 SGDLS and CDR2 YYNGEE. The CDR3 is made up of 14 amino acids. CDR3 DNA: TGTGCCAGCAGCGTAGAAGCTCTCGCGGAAGAGCAGTACTTC. Its translation: CASSVEALAEEQYF.

This clonotype came up many times. The chain employs TRBV5-1 and TRBJ2-5; possible D gene TRBD1, 5 bases. CDR3 size: 14 residues. The germline V gene encodes CDR1 SGHRS and CDR2 YFSETQ. V lost 2 bases, J lost 3 bases, and 11 bases lay in between. CDR3 loop: CASSLSQGKETQYF. The CDR3, as DNA: TGCGCCAGCAGCTTATCGCAGGGTAAAGAGACCCAGTACTTC.

This chain uses TRBV5-1 with TRBJ1-1; TRBD1 is a possible D gene (5 bases). The CDR3 has 18 residues. Germline CDR1 SGHRS, CDR2 YFSETQ. Trimming removed 0 bases from V and 0 bases from J, with 18 bases in between. CDR3 protein: CASSLAFRWGGLNTEAFF. CDR3 in DNA: TGCGCCAGCAGCTTGGCCTTCCGTTGGGGCGGATTGAACACTGAAGCTTTCTTT.

This clonotype was counted a few times. The chain is built from TRBV25-1 and TRBJ1-1; perhaps TRBD1 as D (6 bases). The CDR3 runs 15 residues. The germline gives CDR1 MGHDK, CDR2 SYGVNS. Deletions cut 5 bases from V and 5 bases from J, with 18 bases between. The CDR3 region is CASSYPGQGRTEAFF. The CDR3 DNA reads as TGTGCCAGCAGTTACCCCGGGCAGGGGAGGACTGAAGCTTTCTTT. Combining the CDR3 with reference TRBV25-1 and TRBJ1-1 gives the whole variable domain EADIYQTPRYLVIGTGKKITLECSQTMGHDKMYWYQQDPGMELHLIHYSYGVNSTEKGDLSSESTVSRIRTEHFPLTLESARPSHTSQYLCASSYPGQGRTEAFFGQGTRLTVV.

This clonotype was counted ten times or more. This sequence joins TRBV20-1 and TRBJ1-5; no clear D gene. The CDR3 has 13 amino acids. Trimming pared 6 bases from V and 4 bases from J, leaving 13 bases between. Per germline, CDR1 DFQATT and CDR2 SNEGSKA (reference sequence). In nucleotides, the CDR3 is TGCAGTGCCCTCCCCCCGGGGAATCAGCCCCAGCATTTT. Translated: CSALPPGNQPQHF.

This clonotype has at least ten counts. The V and J genes are TRBV2 and TRBJ2-4, with D possibly being TRBD1 or TRBD2 (7 bases each). CDR3 length equals 16 residues. The V gene's germline CDR1 is SNHLY and CDR2 FYNNEI. Trimming pared 5 bases from V and 0 bases from J, leaving 14 bases between. This chain's CDR3 is CASSRQGGIAKNIQYF. The CDR3 DNA reads TGTGCCAGCAGTCGGCAGGGGGGGATAGCCAAAAACATTCAGTACTTC. Full variable domain (outside the CDR3, taken from reference TRBV2 and TRBJ2-4): EPEVTQTPSHQVTQMGQEVILRCVPISNHLYFYWYRQILGQKVEFLVSFYNNEISEKSEIFDDQFSVERPDGSNFTLKIRSTKLEDSAMYFCASSRQGGIAKNIQYFGAGTRLSVL.

The chain has TRBV12-5 and TRBJ1-1; TRBD1 might be the D (6 bases). The CDR3 runs to 14 residues. Per germline, CDR1 LGHNT and CDR2 FRNRAP. Between the trimmed V and J ends, which lost 2 bases and 3 bases, there was a span of 10 bases. The CDR3 coding sequence is TGTGCTAGTGGTTTGACCAGGGGTCACACTGAAGCTTTCTTT. This translates into CASGLTRGHTEAFF.

This clonotype was found many times. V and J are TRBV28 and TRBJ2-7; no firm D call. V dropped 6 bases and J dropped 1 base, with 16 bases sitting between them. Germline loops: CDR1 MDHEN, CDR2 SYDVKM. This CDR3 has 15 amino acids. As DNA, the CDR3 is TGTGCCAGCAGACAAATGGAGACACCATCCTACGAGCAGTACTTC. This sequence encodes CASRQMETPSYEQYF.

This clonotype has ten or more counts. This chain links TRBV2 with TRBJ1-2; D is uncertain. The CDR3 has 11 residues. Germline V CDR1 and CDR2: SNHLY, FYNNEI. V lost 6 bases to trimming and J lost 10 bases, with 12 bases between them. The CDR3 bases are TGTGCCAGCAGCAGTTTTTGGGACTACACCTTC. It yields the protein CASSSFWDYTF.

Turning to this clonotype: Given a much more abundant clone one base away, this may be a read error. The chain joins TRBV12-3 or TRBV12-4 to TRBJ1-2; a possible D gene is TRBD1 (6 bases). This CDR3 is 13 amino acids long. The CDR3 DNA reads as TGTTCCAGCAGTGGCACAGGGTGGCATGGCTACACCTTC. This codes for CSSSGTGWHGYTF.

The V gene is TRBV5-1, the J gene TRBJ1-2; 7 nucleotides match TRBD1. The junction had 15 bases not matched to a gene; V was cut back by 3 bases and J by 4 bases. The CDR3 length is 17 residues. The germline gives CDR1 SGHRS, CDR2 YFSETQ. DNA of the CDR3: TGCGCCAGCAGCTCTGTCACGGGACAGCAGATTTCCTATGGCTACACCTTC. Protein sequence: CASSSVTGQQISYGYTF.

The V call is TRBV2, the J call TRBJ2-5; D might be TRBD1 (6 bases). V dropped 7 bases and J dropped 5 bases, with 17 bases sitting between them. The germline gives CDR1 SNHLY, CDR2 FYNNEI. The length of the CDR3 is 14 residues. CDR3 DNA sequence: TGTGCCAGCACCGTACAGGGAGTTGGGGAGACCCAGTACTTC. It translates to CASTVQGVGETQYF.

The genes are TRBV4-1 and TRBJ1-5, with D maybe TRBD1 (5 bases). The germline V gene encodes CDR1 MGHRA and CDR2 YSYEKL. V lost 0 bases and J lost 1, with 13 bases in between. The CDR3 loop spans 17 amino acids. The CDR3 is CASSQDDREGSNQPQHF. CDR3 nucleotide sequence: TGCGCCAGCAGCCAAGATGATCGAGAGGGGAGCAATCAGCCCCAGCATTTT.

Turning to this clonotype: A read error is possible here, since a much larger clone lies one base away. CDR3 sequence reads: CASSASGALNTEACF. The CDR3 DNA is TGTGCCAGTAGTGCCTCGGGGGCCCTAAACACTGAAGCTTGCTTT. This chain connects TRBV19 to TRBJ1-1; tentatively, D is TRBD1 (6 bases). This CDR3 contains 15 residues. Germline CDR1 is LNHDA and CDR2 is SQIVND (reference sequence).

The V gene is TRBV5-1, the J gene TRBJ2-7; tentative D call: TRBD1 (6 bases). CDR3 size: 14 residues. CDR1 and CDR2 from the germline V gene are SGHRS and YFSETQ. Trimming took off 4 bases at V and 6 bases at J, with 17 bases between the two ends. The CDR3 reads CASSRWTEEGEQYF. CDR3 in DNA: TGCGCCAGCAGCCGGTGGACAGAGGAAGGCGAGCAGTACTTC.

The sample holds many counts of this clonotype. The chain links TRBV6-1 to TRBJ1-5, with 8 bases that match TRBD1. The CDR3 extends over 15 amino acids. Germline V lookup: CDR1 MNHNS, CDR2 SASEGT. The V gene end was trimmed by 6 bases and the J gene end by 3 bases; junction bases not matched to a gene: 7. CDR3 sequence reads: CASRTDRGDNQPQHF. The CDR3 region has the DNA TGTGCCAGCAGAACTGACAGGGGCGACAATCAGCCCCAGCATTTT.

The V and J genes are TRBV10-3 and TRBJ2-2; 9 nucleotides match TRBD2. Germline V lookup: CDR1 ENHRY, CDR2 SYGVKD. The CDR3 runs to 16 residues. The V and J ends lost 6 bases and 0 bases, in that order; junction bases with no gene match: 5. CDR3 bases: TGTGCCATCAGACAAGCGGGGGGCCCGAACACCGGGGAGCTGTTTTTT. Protein: CAIRQAGGPNTGELFF.

This clonotype showed up just a few times. The V and J genes are TRBV29-1 and TRBJ1-1; 8 bases align to TRBD1. The J segment lost 3 bases and the V segment lost 7 bases, leaving 1 base of the junction unmatched. Germline V gene lookup returns CDR1 SQVTM and CDR2 ANQGSEA. This CDR3 region has 11 residues. As DNA, the CDR3 is TGCAGCGGACAGGGGTACACTGAAGCTTTCTTT. It codes for CSGQGYTEAFF.

At least ten counts were recorded for this clonotype. This chain links TRBV5-1 with TRBJ2-5; 7 bases map to TRBD1. Germline-derived CDR1 and CDR2 are SGHRS and YFSETQ. The junction had 3 bases not matched to a gene; V was cut back by 4 bases and J by 0 bases. The CDR3 is 14 residues long. CDR3 DNA sequence: TGCGCCAGCAGCCCACAGGGGAACCAAGAGACCCAGTACTTC. Translated: CASSPQGNQETQYF. Combining the CDR3 with reference TRBV5-1 and TRBJ2-5 gives the whole variable domain KAGVTQTPRYLIKTRGQQVTLSCSPISGHRSVSWYQQTPGQGLQFLFEYFSETQRNKGNFPGRFSGRQFSNSRSEMNVSTLELGDSALYLCASSPQGNQETQYFGPGTRLLVL.

This clonotype was counted only a few times. V is TRBV6-5 and J is TRBJ1-1; maybe TRBD1 (5 bases). Trimming stripped 2 bases from V and 1 base from J, with 8 bases between. This CDR3 comprises 14 residues. The germline V gene has CDR1 MNHEY and CDR2 SVGAGI. CDR3 sequence reads: CASSYGRANTEAFF. The CDR3 bases are TGTGCCAGCAGTTACGGCAGGGCGAACACTGAAGCTTTCTTT.